The 2 T cell receptor beta chains listed next were all sequenced from one sample in a study of T cell responses to AZD1222 COVID-19 vaccine. The repertoire was sequenced with immunoSEQ multiplex PCR; TCRdb's copy has only in-frame clones and lacks some. The repertoire includes about 98,000 clones, approximately 86% of them detected once, and approximately 5% sits in the top ten. The material sequenced was peripheral blood, taken on day 0 of AZD1222 vaccination. The receptors were gathered from an adult in good health.

V and J are TRBV11-2 and TRBJ2-1; D remains unclear. Trimming removed 6 bases from V and 6 bases from J, with 15 bases in between. The CDR3 runs to 14 residues. CDR1 and CDR2 from the germline V gene are SGHAT and FQNNGV. The CDR3 DNA is TGTGCCAGCAGTAGCCTACAGAGATCCAATGAGCAGTTCTTC. This gives the protein CASSSLQRSNEQFF. Looking up the rest from reference TRBV11-2 and TRBJ2-1 gives the full variable domain: EAGVAQSPRYKIIEKRQSVAFWCNPISGHATLYWYQQILGQGPKLLIQFQNNGVVDDSQLPKDRFSAERLKGVDSTLKIQPAKLEDSAVYLCASSSLQRSNEQFFGPGTRLTVL.

This clone has only one observation. The chain recombines TRBV9 with TRBJ2-3, with a weak D call TRBD2 (5 bases). The V gene's germline CDR1 is SGDLS and CDR2 YYNGEE. The V and J ends lost 4 bases and 4 bases respectively, with 10 bases between them. The CDR3 runs 13 residues. CDR3: CASSHGMPDTQYF. CDR3 sequence (DNA): TGTGCCAGCAGCCACGGGATGCCAGATACGCAGTATTTT.